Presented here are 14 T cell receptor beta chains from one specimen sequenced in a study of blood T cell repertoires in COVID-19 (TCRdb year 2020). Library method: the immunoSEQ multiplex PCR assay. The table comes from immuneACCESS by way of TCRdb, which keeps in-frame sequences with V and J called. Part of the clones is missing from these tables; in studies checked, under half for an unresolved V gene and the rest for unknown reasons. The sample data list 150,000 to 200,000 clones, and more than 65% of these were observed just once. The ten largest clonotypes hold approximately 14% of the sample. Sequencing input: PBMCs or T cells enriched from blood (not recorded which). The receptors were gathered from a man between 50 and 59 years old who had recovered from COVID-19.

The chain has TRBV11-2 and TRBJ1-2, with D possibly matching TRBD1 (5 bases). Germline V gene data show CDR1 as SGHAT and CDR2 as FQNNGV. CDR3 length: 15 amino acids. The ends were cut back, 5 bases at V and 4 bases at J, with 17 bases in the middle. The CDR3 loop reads CASSPFIGDSYGYTF. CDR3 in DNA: TGTGCCAGCAGCCCATTTATCGGAGACAGCTATGGCTACACCTTC. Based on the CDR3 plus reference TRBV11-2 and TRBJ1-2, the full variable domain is EAGVAQSPRYKIIEKRQSVAFWCNPISGHATLYWYQQILGQGPKLLIQFQNNGVVDDSQLPKDRFSAERLKGVDSTLKIQPAKLEDSAVYLCASSPFIGDSYGYTFGSGTRLTVV.

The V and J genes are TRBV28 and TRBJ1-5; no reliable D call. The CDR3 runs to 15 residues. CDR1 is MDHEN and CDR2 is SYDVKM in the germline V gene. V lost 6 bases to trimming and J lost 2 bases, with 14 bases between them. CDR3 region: CASRGLWLGNQPQHF. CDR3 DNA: TGTGCCAGCAGGGGCCTCTGGTTGGGCAATCAGCCCCAGCATTTT. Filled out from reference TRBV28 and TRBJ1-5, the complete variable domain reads DVKVTQSSRYLVKRTGEKVFLECVQDMDHENMFWYRQDPGLGLRLIYFSYDVKMKEKGDIPEGYSVSREKKERFSLILESASTNQTSMYLCASRGLWLGNQPQHFGDGTRLSIL.

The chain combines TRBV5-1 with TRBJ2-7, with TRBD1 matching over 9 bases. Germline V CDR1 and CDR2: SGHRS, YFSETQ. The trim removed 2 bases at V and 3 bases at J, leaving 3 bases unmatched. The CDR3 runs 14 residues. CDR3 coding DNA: TGCGCCAGCAGCTTTGGGACAGGGATCTACGAGCAGTACTTC. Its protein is CASSFGTGIYEQYF.

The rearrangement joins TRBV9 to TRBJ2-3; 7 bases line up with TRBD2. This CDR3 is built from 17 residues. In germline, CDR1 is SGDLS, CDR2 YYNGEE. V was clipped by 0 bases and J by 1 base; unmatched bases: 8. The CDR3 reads CASSVASQRGGTDTQYF. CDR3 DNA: TGTGCCAGCAGCGTAGCTTCGCAGCGGGGTGGCACAGATACGCAGTATTTT. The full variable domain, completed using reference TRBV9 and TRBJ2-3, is DSGVTQTPKHLITATGQRVTLRCSPRSGDLSVYWYQQSLDQGLQFLIQYYNGEERAKGNILERFSAQQFPDLHSELNLSSLELGDSALYFCASSVASQRGGTDTQYFGPGTRLTVL.

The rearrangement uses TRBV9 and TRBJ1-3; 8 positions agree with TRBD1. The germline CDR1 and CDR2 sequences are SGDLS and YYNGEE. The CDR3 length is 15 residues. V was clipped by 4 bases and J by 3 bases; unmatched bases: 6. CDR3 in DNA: TGTGCCAGCAGCATGCAGACAGGGGTTGGAAACACCATATATTTT. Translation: CASSMQTGVGNTIYF.

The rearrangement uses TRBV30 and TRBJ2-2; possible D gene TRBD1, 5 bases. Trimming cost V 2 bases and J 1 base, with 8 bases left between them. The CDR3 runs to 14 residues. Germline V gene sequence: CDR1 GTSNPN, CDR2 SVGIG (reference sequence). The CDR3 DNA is TGTGCCTGGAGTAGGGGCAGGAACACCGGGGAGCTGTTTTTT. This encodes CAWSRGRNTGELFF.

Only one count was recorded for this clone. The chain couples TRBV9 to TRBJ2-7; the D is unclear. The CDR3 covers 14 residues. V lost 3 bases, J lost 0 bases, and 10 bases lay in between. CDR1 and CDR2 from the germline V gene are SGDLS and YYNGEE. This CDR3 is CASSGQINSYEQYF. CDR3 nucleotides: TGTGCCAGCAGCGGCCAGATTAACTCCTACGAGCAGTACTTC. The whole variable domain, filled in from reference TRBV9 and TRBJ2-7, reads DSGVTQTPKHLITATGQRVTLRCSPRSGDLSVYWYQQSLDQGLQFLIQYYNGEERAKGNILERFSAQQFPDLHSELNLSSLELGDSALYFCASSGQINSYEQYFGPGTRLTVT.

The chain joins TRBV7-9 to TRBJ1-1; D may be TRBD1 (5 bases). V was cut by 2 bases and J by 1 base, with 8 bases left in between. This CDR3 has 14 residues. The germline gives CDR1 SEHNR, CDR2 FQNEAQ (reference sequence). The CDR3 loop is CASSLLGGNTEAFF. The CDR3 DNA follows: TGTGCCAGCAGCTTATTGGGGGGGAACACTGAAGCTTTCTTT.

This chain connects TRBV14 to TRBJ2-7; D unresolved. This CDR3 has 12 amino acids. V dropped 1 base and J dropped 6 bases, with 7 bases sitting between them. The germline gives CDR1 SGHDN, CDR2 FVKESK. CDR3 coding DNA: TGTGCCAGCAGCCAAGTACAAATCGAGCAGTACTTC. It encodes CASSQVQIEQYF.

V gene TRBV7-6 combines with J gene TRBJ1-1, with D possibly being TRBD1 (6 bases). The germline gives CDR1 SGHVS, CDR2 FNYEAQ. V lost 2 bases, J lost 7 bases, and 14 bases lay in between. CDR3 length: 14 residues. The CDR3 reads CASSLPGTGIEAFF. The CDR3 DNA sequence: TGTGCCAGCAGCTTACCGGGAACAGGGATTGAAGCTTTCTTT.

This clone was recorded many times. CDR3 sequence: CAWSVKAVYGYTF. CDR3 bases: TGTGCCTGGAGTGTAAAGGCGGTCTATGGCTACACCTTC. The chain carries TRBV30 and TRBJ1-2; no definite D call. Germline V lookup: CDR1 GTSNPN, CDR2 SVGIG (reference sequence). The CDR3 extends over 13 amino acids. Trimming stripped 0 bases from V and 4 bases from J, with 9 bases between.

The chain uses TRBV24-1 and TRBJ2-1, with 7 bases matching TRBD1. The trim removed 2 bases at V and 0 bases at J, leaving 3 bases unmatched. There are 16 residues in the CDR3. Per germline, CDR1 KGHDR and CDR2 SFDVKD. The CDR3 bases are TGTGCCACCAGTGATTCCGGGACAGTCTCCTACAATGAGCAGTTCTTC. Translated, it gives CATSDSGTVSYNEQFF.

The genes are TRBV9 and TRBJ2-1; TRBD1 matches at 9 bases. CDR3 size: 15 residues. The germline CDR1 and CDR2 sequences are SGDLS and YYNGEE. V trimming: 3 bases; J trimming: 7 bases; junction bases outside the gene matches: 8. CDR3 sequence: CASSDRTGGLNEQFF. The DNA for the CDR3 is TGTGCCAGCAGCGACAGAACAGGGGGCTTGAATGAGCAGTTCTTC.

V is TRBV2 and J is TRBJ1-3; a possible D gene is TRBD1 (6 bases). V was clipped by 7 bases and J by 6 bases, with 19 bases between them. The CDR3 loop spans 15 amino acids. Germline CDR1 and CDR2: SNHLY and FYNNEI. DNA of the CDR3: TGTGCCAGCATTCATCGGCTGCAGGGGCCAAACACCATATATTTT. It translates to CASIHRLQGPNTIYF.